This T cell receptor (beta chain) is drawn from a study of T cells in Graves' hyperthyroidism and ophthalmopathy. The germline gives CDR1 MGHRA, CDR2 YSYEKL. Between the trimmed V and J ends, which lost 1 base and 5 bases, there was a span of 11 bases. There are 14 residues in the CDR3. The CDR3 regions of TCR beta were amplified from RNA transcripts. TCR CDR3 underwent first-round RT-PCR with the HTBI primer set. TCRdb re-derived calls from the multiplex PCR reads in MiXCR, one entry per CDR3 protein. The sample has some 510,000 distinct CDR3 sequences, approximately 44% seen once. Sequenced: peripheral blood or thyroid tissue (not recorded which). The sequence was collected from a woman aged 18-35 years with Graves' hyperthyroidism. The rearrangement joins TRBV4-1 to TRBJ2-5; the D gene is possibly TRBD2 (5 bases). For the CDR3, the DNA is TGCGCCAGCAGCCAAGGTAATAGCGCGGAGACCCAGTACTTC. Protein sequence: CASSQGNSAETQYF.